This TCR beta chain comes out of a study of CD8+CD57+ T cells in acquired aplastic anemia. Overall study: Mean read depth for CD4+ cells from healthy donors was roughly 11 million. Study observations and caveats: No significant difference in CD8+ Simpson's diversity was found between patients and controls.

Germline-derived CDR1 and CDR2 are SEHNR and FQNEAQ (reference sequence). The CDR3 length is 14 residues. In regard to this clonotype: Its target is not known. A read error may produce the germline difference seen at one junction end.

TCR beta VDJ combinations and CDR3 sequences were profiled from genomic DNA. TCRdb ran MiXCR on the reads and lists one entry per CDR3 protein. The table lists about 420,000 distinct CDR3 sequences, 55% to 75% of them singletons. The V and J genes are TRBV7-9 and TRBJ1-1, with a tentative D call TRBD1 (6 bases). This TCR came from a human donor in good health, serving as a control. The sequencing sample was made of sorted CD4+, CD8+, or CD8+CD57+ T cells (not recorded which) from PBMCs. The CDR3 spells CASSFRGGRADTQF. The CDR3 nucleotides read TGTGCCAGCAGCTTTCGCGGGGGGCGCGCAGATACGCAGTTT.